This TCR beta chain was profiled in a study of Ad26.COV2.S vaccination and SARS-CoV-2 variants. Study overall: In the COV1001 trial, the donor was in the Ad26.COV2.S arm. Donor got 5x10^10 or 1x10^11 viral particles of Ad26.COV2.S.

Measured with immunoSEQ multiplex PCR; TCRdb has only the in-frame clones, and not every one. The profile shows roughly 700,000 clones, 70% to 90% of them singletons. Treatment noted: 19 received Ad26.COV2.S at low or high dose, single or two shots; several received placebo; per-sample allocation not given. On day 63 after the first injection, vaccine and placebo recipients gave samples. An adult donor aged 18-55 years was enrolled in Boston. The receptor's source is a person between 18 and 65 years old who received the Ad26.COV2.S COVID-19 vaccine or a placebo. The sample consisted of peripheral blood, taken in a trial of Ad26.COV2.S vaccine versus placebo.

CDR3 in amino acids: CASSLQGADEQYF. The CDR3, as DNA: TGTGCCAGCAGCTTGCAGGGGGCCGACGAGCAGTACTTC. This chain links TRBV5-4 with TRBJ2-7; 8 positions agree with TRBD1. CDR1 SGHNT and CDR2 YYREEE come from the germline V gene (reference sequence). The CDR3 sequence is 13 residues long. V was clipped by 1 base and J by 5 bases; unmatched bases: 2.